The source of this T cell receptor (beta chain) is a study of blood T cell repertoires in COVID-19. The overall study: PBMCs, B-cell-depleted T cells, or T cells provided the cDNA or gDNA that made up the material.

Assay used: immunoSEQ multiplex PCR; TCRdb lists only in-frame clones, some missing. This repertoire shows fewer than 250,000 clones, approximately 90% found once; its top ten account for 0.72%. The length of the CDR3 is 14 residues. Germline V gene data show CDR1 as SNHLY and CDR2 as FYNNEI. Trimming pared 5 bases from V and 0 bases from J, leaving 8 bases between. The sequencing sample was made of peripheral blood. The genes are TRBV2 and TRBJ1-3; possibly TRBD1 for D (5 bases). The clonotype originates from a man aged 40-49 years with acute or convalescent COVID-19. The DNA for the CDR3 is TGTGCCAGCAGTCTAGACAGCTCTGGAAACACCATATATTTT. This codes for CASSLDSSGNTIYF.